The rows below give T cell receptor beta chains drawn from one sample of a study of T cell responses to AZD1222 COVID-19 vaccine. Profiling relied on immunoSEQ multiplex PCR, and the TCRdb table lists in-frame clones only, not all of them. This sample has about 170,000 clones; approximately 90% occur once, and the top ten carry 2.5% to 3%. The material sequenced was peripheral blood, taken on day 0 of AZD1222 vaccination. The receptors shown here come from an adult in good health. The CDR3 runs from the conserved cysteine through the conserved F or W. The order of the fields is V gene, J gene, CDR3 protein.

v_call: TRBV4-1
j_call: TRBJ1-1
cdr3_aa: CASSQSYMNTEAFF

v_call: TRBV5-1
j_call: TRBJ2-7
cdr3_aa: CASSSVVGDKAYEQYF

v_call: TRBV18
j_call: TRBJ1-2
cdr3_aa: CASSPTRDRVFYGYTF

v_call: TRBV6-5
j_call: TRBJ1-2
cdr3_aa: CASSRRGGSNYGYTF

v_call: TRBV4-2
j_call: TRBJ2-7
cdr3_aa: CASSQDGTGYEQYF

v_call: TRBV25-1
j_call: TRBJ1-2
cdr3_aa: CASSESTGAGGYTF

v_call: TRBV9
j_call: TRBJ2-3
cdr3_aa: CASSPVIAGATDTQYF

v_call: TRBV3-1/TRBV3-2
j_call: TRBJ2-7
cdr3_aa: CASRGGGHEQYF

v_call: TRBV30
j_call: TRBJ2-4
cdr3_aa: CAWGEAVLAKNIQYF

v_call: TRBV30
j_call: TRBJ1-1
cdr3_aa: CARRDRLNTEAFF

v_call: TRBV5-4
j_call: TRBJ2-7
cdr3_aa: CASSLWRNEQYF

v_call: TRBV10-3
j_call: TRBJ2-7
cdr3_aa: CAISKTGQDAYEQYF

v_call: TRBV7-3
j_call: TRBJ1-1
cdr3_aa: CASSQQGGTEAFF

v_call: TRBV2
j_call: TRBJ2-7
cdr3_aa: CASSEAHGTSGYF

v_call: TRBV5-6
j_call: TRBJ2-7
cdr3_aa: CASSSQNEQYF

v_call: TRBV2
j_call: TRBJ2-7
cdr3_aa: CASSIQTGSYEQYF

v_call: TRBV11-3
j_call: TRBJ2-1
cdr3_aa: CASSLGAHTQFF

v_call: TRBV25-1
j_call: TRBJ2-1
cdr3_aa: CASSELTSGMSEQFF

v_call: TRBV7-8
j_call: TRBJ1-1
cdr3_aa: CASSSTRIGNTEAFF

v_call: TRBV6-5
j_call: TRBJ2-7
cdr3_aa: CASSSRPSYEQYF

v_call: TRBV20-1
j_call: TRBJ2-2
cdr3_aa: CSASSLVGSGELFF

v_call: TRBV10-3
j_call: TRBJ2-2
cdr3_aa: CAISVADSNTGELFF

v_call: TRBV6-2/TRBV6-3
j_call: TRBJ1-4
cdr3_aa: CASSPRGAATNEKLFF

v_call: TRBV9
j_call: TRBJ2-3
cdr3_aa: CASSASNPGLAGADTQYF

v_call: TRBV7-8
j_call: TRBJ2-5
cdr3_aa: CASSRGGQAKETQYF

v_call: TRBV5-4
j_call: TRBJ1-2
cdr3_aa: CASSFPGQGPGGYTF

v_call: TRBV27
j_call: TRBJ1-1
cdr3_aa: CASSFISHTEAFF

v_call: TRBV18
j_call: TRBJ1-6
cdr3_aa: CASSPRTGDNSPLHF

v_call: TRBV9
j_call: TRBJ2-2
cdr3_aa: CASSVEGTGELFF

v_call: TRBV27
j_call: TRBJ1-2
cdr3_aa: CASSSFTGPNYGYTF

v_call: TRBV3-1/TRBV3-2
j_call: TRBJ2-3
cdr3_aa: CASSHGQGFDTQYF